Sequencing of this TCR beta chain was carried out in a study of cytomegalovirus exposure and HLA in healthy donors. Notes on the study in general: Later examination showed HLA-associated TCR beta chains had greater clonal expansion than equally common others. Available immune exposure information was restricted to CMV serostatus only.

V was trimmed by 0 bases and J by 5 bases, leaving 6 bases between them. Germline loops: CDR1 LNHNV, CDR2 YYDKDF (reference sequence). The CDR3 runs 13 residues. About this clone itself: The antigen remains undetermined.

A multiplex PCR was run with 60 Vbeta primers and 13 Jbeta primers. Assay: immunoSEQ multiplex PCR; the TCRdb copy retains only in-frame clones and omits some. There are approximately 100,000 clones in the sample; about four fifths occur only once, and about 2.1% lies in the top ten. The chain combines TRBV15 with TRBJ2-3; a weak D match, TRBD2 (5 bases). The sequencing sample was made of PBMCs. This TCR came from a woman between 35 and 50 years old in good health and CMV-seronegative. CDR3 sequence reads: CATSRDRGDTQYF. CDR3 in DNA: TGTGCCACCAGCAGAGATCGGGGAGATACGCAGTATTTT. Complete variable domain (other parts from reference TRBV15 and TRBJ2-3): DAMVIQNPRYQVTQFGKPVTLSCSQTLNHNVMYWYQQKSSQAPKLLFHYYDKDFNNEADTPDNFQSRRPNTSFCFLDIRSPGLGDTAMYLCATSRDRGDTQYFGPGTRLTVL.